Listed below are T cell receptor beta chains from one sample, sequenced in a study of tumor and adjacent non-tumor tissue in lung cancer. Via MiXCR, TCRdb re-called the multiplex PCR reads, giving one row per CDR3 protein. The data contain around 70,000 distinct CDR3 sequences, 60% to 75% of them singletons. The sample was lung tumor tissue. These receptors were obtained from a man aged 55 to 70 with non-small cell lung cancer. The CDR3 runs from the conserved cysteine through the conserved F or W. A D gene is named only where the DNA matches it firmly. Clone size is shown for a subset of rows, as once, few, many or a class of expanded clone.

V	D	size	J	CDR3	DNA
TRBV29-1	.	.	TRBJ1-1	CSVSEGGDTEGFF	TGCAGCGTCTCGGAAGGGGGGGACACTGAAGGCTTCTTT
TRBV5-4	TRBD2	.	TRBJ2-7	CTSSTAGTSGYEQYF	TGTACCAGCAGTACAGCCGGGACTAGCGGCTACGAGCAGTACTTC
TRBV29-1	TRBD2	.	TRBJ2-1	CSVGLADRYNEQFF	TGCAGCGTTGGACTAGCGGACCGCTACAATGAGCAGTTCTTC
TRBV20-1	.	many	TRBJ2-7	CSAPRVDSYEQYF	TGCAGTGCCCCCAGGGTAGATTCCTACGAGCAGTACTTC
TRBV5-1	TRBD1	few	TRBJ2-2	CASSVGQDTGELLF	TGCGCCAGCAGCGTAGGACAGGACACCGGGGAGCTGCTTTTT
TRBV20-1	.	.	TRBJ2-7	CSAPGTLIGYEQYF	TGCAGTGCGCCCGGGACTCTAATCGGTTACGAGCAGTACTTC
TRBV6-6	TRBD1	.	TRBJ2-7	CASSGGQGASYDQYF	TGTGCGAGCAGTGGGGGACAGGGGGCCTCCTACGATCAGTACTTC
TRBV20-1	TRBD2	.	TRBJ2-5	CSTTTSGRGFGTQYF	TGCAGTACCACCACTAGCGGGAGAGGCTTTGGGACCCAGTACTTC
TRBV28	TRBD1	few	TRBJ2-2	CANKSGTGGISTGELFF	TGTGCCAACAAATCCGGGACAGGGGGTATTAGCACCGGGGAGCTGTTTTTT
TRBV6-5	.	.	TRBJ1-1	CTSSYLHANTEAFF	TGTACCAGCAGTTACTTACATGCGAACACTGAAGCTTTCTTT
TRBV20-1	TRBD1	.	TRBJ1-1	CSAVSRGMNTEAYF	TGCAGTGCTGTCTCCAGGGGGATGAACACTGAAGCCTACTTT
TRBV7-9	TRBD1	.	TRBJ2-6	CASISRTGRHGANVMTF	TGTGCCAGCATCTCACGGACAGGGAGGCATGGGGCCAACGTCATGACTTTC
TRBV10-3	TRBD2	.	TRBJ2-6	CAISGHGTNGRDSGANILTF	TGTGCCATCAGTGGACATGGGACTAATGGGAGGGACTCTGGGGCCAACATCCTGACTTTC
TRBV6-5	.	.	TRBJ2-2	CASSYSIPREKTGELFF	TGTGCCAGCAGTTACTCAATTCCCAGGGAGAAGACCGGGGAGCTGTTTTTT
TRBV21-1	.	.	TRBJ2-7	CANSSTRLVQYF	TGTGCCAACAGCTCAACCCGACTGGTGCAGTACTTC
TRBV11-1	.	.	TRBJ2-2	CASSYSSGTGQLFF	TGTGCCAGCAGCTATAGTAGTGGCACCGGGCAGTTGTTTTTT
TRBV5-6	.	.	TRBJ2-5	CATSLFLAETQYF	TGTGCCACTAGCTTGTTTTTAGCTGAGACCCAGTACTTC
TRBV24-1	.	.	TRBJ2-3	CATRDPRGYTDTQCF	TGTGCCACCAGAGATCCGAGGGGCTATACAGATACGCAGTGTTTT
TRBV5-6	TRBD1	many	TRBJ2-5	CASRRAGTEETQYF	TGTGCCAGCAGACGAGCCGGGACAGAAGAGACCCAGTACTTC
TRBV20-1	.	.	TRBJ2-1	CSARCGVSSSYNEQFF	TGCAGTGCTAGATGTGGAGTCTCGAGCTCCTACAATGAGCAGTTCTTC
TRBV5-6	.	many	TRBJ1-1	CASSLGGGGTEAFF	TGTGCCAGCAGCTTGGGAGGGGGAGGCACTGAAGCTTTCTTT
TRBV6-5	TRBD2	once	TRBJ2-7	CASSYSGREGSEQYF	TGTGCTAGCAGCTACTCGGGGAGGGAGGGATCCGAGCAGTACTTC
TRBV20-1	TRBD2	many	TRBJ2-1	CSTRRGLAGLNEQFF	TGCAGTACCCGCAGAGGACTAGCGGGACTCAATGAGCAGTTCTTC
TRBV20-1	.	.	TRBJ2-1	CSAPGTSVNEQLF	TGCAGTGCCCCCGGGACAAGCGTAAATGAGCAGTTATTC
TRBV2	TRBD1	.	TRBJ2-7	CASMKRDSSYEQYF	TGTGCCAGCATGAAAAGGGACAGCTCCTACGAGCAGTACTTC
TRBV29-1	.	.	TRBJ2-3	CGGRYPDTQYF	TGCGGGGGACGGTACCCAGATACACAGTATTTT
TRBV9	TRBD2	.	TRBJ2-3	CASSSRLAGVADTQYF	TGTGCCAGCAGCTCCCGACTAGCGGGAGTAGCAGATACGCAGTATTTC
TRBV29-1	.	.	TRBJ1-2	CSVEEVNYGYTF	TGCAGCGTTGAAGAGGTTAACTATGGTTACACCTTC
TRBV20-1	TRBD2	.	TRBJ2-1	CSAISPFGLGGRAFEQFF	TGCAGTGCTATTTCCCCCTTCGGACTTGGCGGGAGGGCTTTTGAGCAGTTCTTC
TRBV6-1	.	.	TRBJ1-5	CASSIGLAGDQPQHF	TGTGCCAGCAGTATAGGGCTCGCAGGCGACCAGCCCCAGCATTTT
TRBV10-2	.	once	TRBJ2-7	CASGDGGNPYEQYF	TGCGCTAGCGGTGACGGAGGGAACCCCTACGAGCAATACTTC
TRBV6-5	TRBD2	.	TRBJ2-4	CASVGGPTDIQYF	TGTGCCAGCGTGGGAGGGCCAACTGACATTCAGTACTTC
TRBV6-5	.	.	TRBJ2-2	CVSSYSRRVTGEMFF	TGTGTCAGCAGTTACTCGAGAAGGGTCACCGGGGAGATGTTTTTT
TRBV28	TRBD1	.	TRBJ1-5	CAIINRDRGTSRPQHF	TGTGCCATCATCAATCGGGACAGGGGGACGTCTAGGCCCCAGCATTTT
TRBV20-1	.	.	TRBJ1-6	CNAEGLPNSPLHF	TGCAATGCTGAAGGACTCCCTAATTCACCCCTCCACTTT
TRBV6-1	TRBD1	.	TRBJ2-7	CASTVGTGYNEQCF	TGTGCCAGCACGGTAGGGACAGGGTACAATGAGCAGTGCTTC
TRBV20-1	.	.	TRBJ2-1	CSARGQLALLSNEQFF	TGCAGTGCTAGAGGACAACTAGCTCTTCTTAGTAATGAGCAGTTCTTC
TRBV6-1	.	.	TRBJ2-2	CASSDGLDTGELFF	TGTGCCAGCAGTGATGGGCTAGACACCGGGGAGCTGTTTTTT
TRBV20-1	TRBD1	.	TRBJ2-7	CSARALRTGDYEQIF	TGCAGTGCTAGAGCACTCCGGACAGGGGATTACGAGCAGATCTTC
TRBV19	.	.	TRBJ2-1	CASSIDTSRSEQFF	TGTGCCAGTAGTATAGATACTAGCAGGAGTGAGCAGTTCTTC
TRBV5-4	.	.	TRBJ2-7	CASSLAKVGSYEQYF	TGTGCCAGCAGCTTAGCGAAGGTGGGATCATACGAGCAGTACTTC
TRBV20-1	.	once	TRBJ2-3	CSIPGPRTDTQYF	TGCAGTATTCCGGGGCCCCGCACAGATACGCAGTATTTT
TRBV23-1	TRBD1	many	TRBJ2-3	CGTTEGQTDTQYF	TGCGGTACAACTGAGGGACAGACAGATACGCAGTATTTT
TRBV6-2/TRBV6-3	.	.	TRBJ2-1	CASSYSGRGSEQVF	TGTGCCAGCAGTTACTCCGGTAGGGGGAGTGAGCAGGTCTTC
TRBV10-3	TRBD1	once	TRBJ1-5	CATRKGQARPQHF	TGTGCTACCAGAAAAGGACAGGCTAGGCCCCAGCATTTT
TRBV6-5	TRBD1	.	TRBJ2-7	CASSRDRGHEQYF	TGTGCCAGCAGTCGCGACAGGGGTCACGAACAGTACTTC
TRBV10-2	TRBD1	medium-sized	TRBJ2-5	CASKSGQATATQYF	TGCGCCAGCAAATCCGGACAGGCGACTGCGACCCAGTACTTC
TRBV30	TRBD2	.	TRBJ2-3	CAWSGGLAGGPGDTQYF	TGTGCCTGGAGTGGGGGTCTAGCGGGAGGGCCGGGAGATACGCAGTATTTT
TRBV29-1	.	.	TRBJ2-5	CSVEGHLAIQETQYF	TGCAGCGTTGAAGGGCATCTAGCGATCCAAGAGACCCAGTACTTC
TRBV20-1	TRBD2	.	TRBJ2-1	CSAQGLAVLSSDEQLF	TGCAGTGCTCAGGGACTAGCGGTCCTGAGCTCGGATGAGCAGTTATTC
TRBV6-1	.	.	TRBJ2-7	CASSGSGEQYF	TGTGCCAGCAGCGGGTCGGGAGAGCAGTACTTC
TRBV20-1	TRBD1	.	TRBJ2-7	CNVRDRPDEQYF	TGCAATGTGAGGGACAGACCCGACGAACAGTACTTC
TRBV12-3/TRBV12-4	.	once	TRBJ2-7	CASSWGEGAPQQYF	TGTGCCAGCAGTTGGGGAGAGGGTGCGCCCCAGCAGTACTTC
TRBV6-2/TRBV6-3	.	.	TRBJ2-7	CANSYLKSAGNVYEQYF	TGTGCCAACAGTTACTTGAAGTCGGCAGGGAACGTCTACGAGCAGTACTTC
TRBV11-2	TRBD2	many	TRBJ2-1	CASSLKTSGRGSEQFF	TGTGCCAGCAGTTTAAAGACTAGCGGGAGAGGTTCGGAGCAGTTCTTC
TRBV13	.	.	TRBJ1-4	CGSSSSPGQALFF	TGTGGCAGCAGCTCGTCCCCGGGACAAGCTCTCTTTTTT
TRBV5-1	TRBD2	few	TRBJ2-5	CASSRARGDDVRETQYF	TGCGCCAGCAGCCGAGCCCGGGGGGACGACGTGAGAGAGACCCAGTACTTC
TRBV11-1	.	.	TRBJ2-5	CASSQDVYEQEILYF	TGTGCTAGCAGTCAAGACGTCTATGAACAAGAGATCCTGTACTTC
TRBV6-6	TRBD1	few	TRBJ2-1	CASISGTGGYNEQFF	TGTGCCAGCATTTCCGGGACAGGGGGCTACAATGAGCAGTTCTTC
TRBV10-3	.	many	TRBJ2-7	CAISEGGGDYEQYF	TGTGCCATCAGTGAAGGAGGAGGGGACTACGAGCAGTACTTC